These 18 T cell receptor beta chains were sequenced from one sample in a study of T cell responses to AZD1222 COVID-19 vaccine. The repertoire was sequenced with immunoSEQ multiplex PCR; TCRdb's copy has only in-frame clones and lacks some. The sample includes about 140,000 clones, around nine tenths seen only once; the top ten take roughly 3.2%. This specimen was peripheral blood, taken on day 0 of AZD1222 vaccination. The source of these receptors is an adult in good health.

This clone was detected only a few times. The chain carries TRBV5-1 and TRBJ1-6; no firm D call. Germline V CDR1 and CDR2: SGHRS, YFSETQ. This CDR3 comprises 18 residues. The V end was cut by 0 bases, the J end by 5 bases, with 18 bases between. The CDR3 is CASSLVPQGGNNNSPLHF. For the CDR3, the DNA is TGCGCCAGCAGCTTGGTCCCCCAAGGAGGGAATAATAATTCACCCCTCCACTTT.

This chain links TRBV15 with TRBJ2-2; D uncertain. Trimming took 2 bases from V and 6 from J, leaving 16 bases between them. This CDR3 region has 16 residues. The germline CDR1 and CDR2 sequences are LNHNV and YYDKDF (reference sequence). The CDR3 sequence is CATSRLTPVGPGELFF. CDR3 sequence (DNA): TGTGCCACCAGCAGATTGACGCCAGTTGGGCCCGGGGAGCTGTTTTTT.

The rearrangement links TRBV11-2 to TRBJ2-5; 14 bases line up with TRBD2. From germline, CDR1 is SGHAT and CDR2 FQNNGV. J gave up 5 bases and V 5 bases, and 16 bases lay outside the gene matches. The CDR3 consists of 19 residues. In DNA, the CDR3 is TGTGCCAGCAGCGGGGCGGGACTAGCGGGGGCTACCATTTGGGAGACCCAGTACTTC. It specifies CASSGAGLAGATIWETQYF.

The CDR3 DNA sequence: TGTGCCAGCAGCTCAAGGGCGGAGTTCACAGATACGCAGTATTTT. It encodes CASSSRAEFTDTQYF. The gene calls are TRBV11-3 and TRBJ2-3; D gene uncertain. This CDR3 is 15 amino acids long. Per germline, CDR1 SGHNT and CDR2 YENEEA. Trimming cost V 4 bases and J 2 bases, with 13 bases left between them.

The chain joins TRBV5-5 to TRBJ1-1; a weak D match, TRBD1 (6 bases). The CDR3 sequence is 13 residues long. The germline V and J ends were trimmed by 4 bases and 7 bases, with 14 bases remaining between them. Germline loops: CDR1 SGHKS, CDR2 YYEKEE (reference sequence). The CDR3 DNA reads TGTGCCAGCAGCCCCCACAGGGAAGGTGAAGCTTTCTTT. Translation gives CASSPHREGEAFF.

The genes are TRBV6-5 and TRBJ2-7; D is uncertain. The CDR3 covers 14 residues. V gave up 7 bases and J gave up 6 bases, with 19 bases separating them. The germline V gene has CDR1 MNHEY and CDR2 SVGAGI. This CDR3 reads CASTKVSRQGEQYF. CDR3 in DNA: TGTGCCAGCACCAAGGTATCCAGGCAAGGCGAGCAGTACTTC.

This clone was observed a single time. The V call is TRBV5-1, the J call TRBJ2-1; TRBD2 agrees at 10 bases. The trim removed 3 bases at V and 1 base at J, leaving 4 bases unmatched. The CDR3 consists of 16 residues. Germline V gene data show CDR1 as SGHRS and CDR2 as YFSETQ. The CDR3 DNA reads as TGCGCCAGCAGCTACGGACTAGCGGAGTCCTACAATGAGCAGTTCTTC. Its translation is CASSYGLAESYNEQFF.

The chain has TRBV19 and TRBJ2-1; TRBD2 agrees at 13 bases. From germline, CDR1 is LNHDA and CDR2 SQIVND (reference sequence). Germline trimming cut 6 bases from V and 5 bases from J; bases unmatched to any gene: 4. CDR3 size: 15 residues. CDR3 loop: CASSSGLAGNNEQFF. CDR3 DNA sequence: TGTGCCAGTAGCTCGGGACTAGCGGGGAACAATGAGCAGTTCTTC. The whole variable domain, remainder taken from reference TRBV19 and TRBJ2-1, is DGGITQSPKYLFRKEGQNVTLSCEQNLNHDAMYWYRQDPGQGLRLIYYSQIVNDFQKGDIAEGYSVSREKKESFPLTVTSAQKNPTAFYLCASSSGLAGNNEQFFGPGTRLTVL.

This rearrangement joins TRBV4-3 to TRBJ1-1, with TRBD1 as a possible D gene (6 bases). Germline assignment: CDR1 LGHNA and CDR2 YSLEER. This CDR3 has 14 residues. The V gene lost 0 bases and the J gene lost 7 bases, with 12 bases spanning the gap. The CDR3 loop is CASSQERGGLEAFF. The CDR3 nucleotides are TGCGCCAGCAGCCAAGAACGCGGGGGGCTTGAAGCTTTCTTT.

This clone came up a few times. This chain links TRBV25-1 with TRBJ1-6; tentatively, D is TRBD1 (5 bases). Trimming took 9 bases from V and 7 from J, leaving 13 bases between them. Per germline, CDR1 MGHDK and CDR2 SYGVNS. The CDR3 is 13 residues long. CDR3 sequence (DNA): TGTGCCAGTGGCGGGGGTAACAATTCACCCCTCCACTTT. This sequence encodes CASGGGNNSPLHF.

The rearrangement uses TRBV7-2 and TRBJ2-5; 7 positions match TRBD1. Germline V gives CDR1 SGHTA, CDR2 FQGNSA. The CDR3 extends over 16 amino acids. V shed 4 bases and J 2 bases; nucleotides not matched to a gene: 10. This chain's CDR3 is CASSSRQGPVQETQYF. The CDR3 nucleotides read TGTGCCAGCAGCTCCCGACAGGGTCCAGTTCAAGAGACCCAGTACTTC.

The chain couples TRBV18 to TRBJ1-4; D not resolved. Germline V lookup: CDR1 KGHSH, CDR2 LQKENI. V was cut by 0 bases and J by 11 bases, with 13 bases left in between. There are 14 residues in the CDR3. The CDR3 reads CASSPPTPGSKLFF. CDR3 DNA: TGTGCCAGCTCACCACCGACCCCGGGGAGTAAACTGTTTTTT.

The chain carries TRBV19 and TRBJ2-7; D might be TRBD1 (6 bases). The germline V gene has CDR1 LNHDA and CDR2 SQIVND (reference sequence). V was clipped by 4 bases and J by 1 base, with 11 bases between them. The CDR3 contains 14 residues. CDR3 sequence (DNA): TGTGCCAGTAGTAAGGACAGCGAGTCCTACGAGCAGTACTTC. Its translation is CASSKDSESYEQYF.

This sequence joins TRBV4-2 and TRBJ1-1, with 8 bases aligning to TRBD1. CDR3 length equals 16 residues. Germline V gene lookup returns CDR1 LGHNA and CDR2 YNFKEQ. V was pared by 4 bases and J by 0 bases, with 7 bases of the junction left unmatched. CDR3 amino acids: CASSPGGGQVNTEAFF. The CDR3 DNA reads TGTGCCAGCAGCCCGGGAGGGGGACAGGTGAACACTGAAGCTTTCTTT.

A note on this clone: One junction end disagrees with the germline gene, perhaps due to a read error. The chain is built from TRBV7-8 and TRBJ1-5, with unresolved D. In germline, CDR1 is SGHVS, CDR2 FQNEAQ. The CDR3 extends over 14 amino acids. As DNA, the CDR3 is TGTGCCAGCAGCTTCCCTGGGAGCAATCAGCCCCAACATTTT. Translating gives CASSFPGSNQPQHF.

The chain couples TRBV18 to TRBJ2-6; D is possibly TRBD1 (6 bases). V lost 4 bases, J lost 2 bases, and 15 bases lay in between. The germline CDR1 and CDR2 sequences are KGHSH and LQKENI. The CDR3 consists of 17 residues. In DNA form, the CDR3 reads TGTGCCAGCTCACTGAAACAGGGATCAGCTGGGGCCAACGTCCTGACTTTC. Residues: CASSLKQGSAGANVLTF.

This clone was picked up one time. The rearrangement joins TRBV11-3 to TRBJ2-5, with D maybe TRBD1 (6 bases). The CDR3 is made up of 15 amino acids. The germline V and J ends were trimmed by 3 bases and 5 bases, with 16 bases remaining between them. Germline V gives CDR1 SGHNT, CDR2 YENEEA. CDR3 nucleotide sequence: TGTGCCAGCAGCTTTTCTACAGGGCGGCGTGAGACCCAGTACTTC. It encodes CASSFSTGRRETQYF.

The rearrangement links TRBV10-3 to TRBJ1-5; 7 positions agree with TRBD1. The CDR3 is 14 amino acids. Germline CDR1 is ENHRY and CDR2 is SYGVKD. V gave up 2 bases and J gave up 5 bases; unmatched junction bases: 3. CDR3 DNA sequence: TGTGCCATCAGTGAGGGAGGGGGCGATCAGCCCCAGCATTTT. Translating it yields CAISEGGGDQPQHF.